These 25 T cell receptor beta chains came from one sample sequenced in a study of blood T cell repertoires in COVID-19. The data were produced by immunoSEQ multiplex PCR, yet TCRdb's version contains in-frame clones alone and is incomplete. The sample lists about 210,000 clones, about 83% occurring once. The material sequenced was PBMCs or T cells enriched from blood (not recorded which). Receptors were obtained from a woman in her 30s who had been exposed to COVID-19.

The chain recombines TRBV7-2 with TRBJ2-3, with a possible D match to TRBD1 (6 bases). The CDR3 runs to 13 residues. CDR1 SGHTA and CDR2 FQGNSA come from the germline V gene. The germline V and J ends were trimmed by 6 bases and 2 bases, with 9 bases remaining between them. The CDR3 nucleotides read TGTGCCAGCAGAAACAGGGCCACAGATACGCAGTATTTT. Protein sequence: CASRNRATDTQYF.

J is TRBJ2-5 and V is TRBV11-2, with a tentative D call TRBD2 (5 bases). Germline CDR1 SGHAT, CDR2 FQNNGV. The CDR3 consists of 12 residues. Trimming cost V 5 bases and J 7 bases, with 11 bases left between them. For the CDR3, the DNA is TGTGCCAGCAGCCGCCGACGGGGGACCCAGTACTTC. Protein sequence: CASSRRRGTQYF.

The chain uses TRBV27 and TRBJ2-3, with D perhaps TRBD2 (5 bases). Germline CDR1 reads MNHEY; CDR2 reads SMNVEV (reference sequence). The V gene lost 10 bases and the J gene lost 6 bases, with 14 bases spanning the gap. This CDR3 region has 12 residues. As DNA, the CDR3 is TGTGCCACTAGCCACCCCGGGGATACGCAGTATTTT. Its translation is CATSHPGDTQYF.

The rearrangement uses TRBV27 and TRBJ2-2, with D possibly being TRBD2 (5 bases). The germline V gene has CDR1 MNHEY and CDR2 SMNVEV (reference sequence). The CDR3 runs to 14 residues. Trimming stripped 5 bases from V and 0 bases from J, with 7 bases between. The CDR3 here is CASSPGTNTGELFF. For the CDR3, the DNA is TGTGCCAGCAGTCCGGGGACGAACACCGGGGAGCTGTTTTTT.

The chain carries TRBV19 and TRBJ2-5; a possible D gene is TRBD1 (5 bases). V was shortened by 5 bases and J by 3 bases, with 19 bases between the two germline ends. The CDR3 has 16 residues. Germline CDR1 and CDR2: LNHDA and SQIVND (reference sequence). CDR3 nucleotides: TGTGCCAGTAGTTTTCCAGGGTCCGCGCACAAAGAGACCCAGTACTTC. This gives the protein CASSFPGSAHKETQYF.

This rearrangement joins TRBV19 to TRBJ2-7; TRBD1 matches at 9 bases. V shed 1 base and J 2 bases; nucleotides not matched to a gene: 3. The V gene's germline CDR1 is LNHDA and CDR2 SQIVND (reference sequence). This CDR3 contains 15 residues. The CDR3 reads CASSIAQGATYEQYF. DNA of the CDR3: TGTGCCAGTAGTATAGCACAGGGGGCCACCTACGAGCAGTACTTC. Variable domain in full (rest from reference TRBV19 and TRBJ2-7): DGGITQSPKYLFRKEGQNVTLSCEQNLNHDAMYWYRQDPGQGLRLIYYSQIVNDFQKGDIAEGYSVSREKKESFPLTVTSAQKNPTAFYLCASSIAQGATYEQYFGPGTRLTVT.

In this sample, this clone turned up a few times. The chain uses TRBV19 and TRBJ1-1, with 8 bases lining up with TRBD1. The CDR3 extends over 16 amino acids. V was clipped by 5 bases and J by 0 bases; unmatched bases: 8. Per the germline V gene, CDR1 is LNHDA and CDR2 is SQIVND (reference sequence). CDR3 sequence reads: CASSVQRTGLNTEAFF. CDR3 nucleotides: TGTGCCAGTAGTGTCCAGCGGACAGGGTTGAACACTGAAGCTTTCTTT.

This clone turned up a few times. J is TRBJ2-7 and V is TRBV4-3, with 7 positions matching TRBD2. Germline-derived CDR1 and CDR2 are LGHNA and YSLEER. This CDR3 region has 16 residues. Trimming cost V 4 bases and J 2 bases; bases outside gene matches: 11. The CDR3 region has the DNA TGCGCCAGCAGCCCCGACGCAGCGGGGTTCCCCTACGAGCAGTACTTC. Amino acids: CASSPDAAGFPYEQYF.

The chain has TRBV11-2 and TRBJ2-5, with 12 positions matching TRBD1. V lost 4 bases to trimming and J lost 6 bases; unmatched junction nucleotides: 6. The CDR3 spans 15 residues. Germline loops: CDR1 SGHAT, CDR2 FQNNGV. The CDR3 is CASSSGTGGFQTQYF. The CDR3 nucleotides are TGTGCCAGCAGCTCCGGGACAGGGGGCTTCCAGACCCAGTACTTC.

The chain couples TRBV9 to TRBJ2-3, with D possibly matching TRBD1 (5 bases). Germline V CDR1 and CDR2: SGDLS, YYNGEE. V was pared by 2 bases and J by 4 bases, with 14 bases between. CDR3 size: 15 residues. In DNA form, the CDR3 reads TGTGCCAGCAGCGTCGATTTGGGGCTGGCAGATACGCAGTATTTT. Protein product: CASSVDLGLADTQYF.

The table lists this clone with a count of one. The junction departs from germline at one end; a sequencing error may be responsible. The chain links TRBV6-2 or TRBV6-3 to TRBJ2-7; D remains unclear. This CDR3 contains 11 residues. CDR1 is MNHEY, CDR2 SVGEGT, per germline. Here the CDR3 DNA reads TGTGCCAGCAGTCACTCCTACGAGCAGTACTTC. This gives the protein CASSHSYEQYF.

V and J are TRBV11-2 and TRBJ2-7, with D possibly matching TRBD1 (6 bases). Germline lookup yields CDR1 SGHAT and CDR2 FQNNGV. CDR3 length: 14 amino acids. V lost 3 bases to trimming and J lost 2 bases, with 11 bases between them. The CDR3: CASSFSQGPYEQYF. The CDR3 DNA follows: TGTGCCAGCAGCTTTTCACAGGGTCCCTACGAGCAGTACTTC.

The V gene is TRBV11-2, the J gene TRBJ1-3, with a possible D match to TRBD1 (6 bases). The CDR3 runs to 18 residues. Looked up from germline, CDR1 is SGHAT and CDR2 is FQNNGV. Trimming removed 4 bases from V and 0 bases from J, with 19 bases in between. The CDR3 spells CASSSPGARGYSGNTIYF. The CDR3 coding sequence is TGTGCCAGCAGCTCCCCCGGGGCCAGGGGTTACTCTGGAAACACCATATATTTT.

V gene TRBV12-5 combines with J gene TRBJ1-2; no definite D call. V lost 9 bases to trimming and J lost 5 bases, with 10 bases between them. This CDR3 has 11 residues. Germline lookup yields CDR1 LGHNT and CDR2 FRNRAP. In DNA form, the CDR3 reads TGTGCTAGCCGAGTCCGGTATGGCTACACCTTC. It specifies CASRVRYGYTF.

This clone was seen a single time. V is TRBV12-2 and J is TRBJ1-2; TRBD1, the table's D call, lacks a check against the DNA. TRBV12-2 constitutes a pseudogene. This CDR3 region has 16 residues. The chain's CDR3 is CASRFDRDRFNYGYTF. Written as DNA, the CDR3 is TGTGCAAGTCGCTTTGACCGGGACAGATTTAATTATGGCTACACCTTC.

This chain links TRBV10-3 with TRBJ1-5, with 9 nucleotides matching TRBD1. The length of the CDR3 is 13 residues. The V gene's germline CDR1 is ENHRY and CDR2 SYGVKD. V was clipped by 3 bases and J by 7 bases; unmatched bases: 1. The CDR3 sequence is CAISDGQGQPQHF. In nucleotides, the CDR3 is TGTGCCATCAGTGATGGACAGGGGCAGCCCCAGCATTTT.

V usage is TRBV4-3 and J usage is TRBJ1-3; 7 nucleotides align to TRBD1. Germline loops: CDR1 LGHNA, CDR2 YSLEER. V shed 3 bases, J shed 4 bases, and the junction held 9 bases outside the gene matches. The CDR3 loop spans 16 amino acids. The CDR3 nucleotides read TGCGCCAGCAGCCATTCTCGGCAGGGACAGGGAAACACCATATATTTT. Its protein is CASSHSRQGQGNTIYF.

The V call is TRBV29-1, the J call TRBJ1-1; no reliable D call. Trimming left V 6 bases short and J 3 bases short, with 8 bases between. Germline values: CDR1 SQVTM, CDR2 ANQGSEA. This CDR3 spans 11 amino acids. The DNA for the CDR3 is TGCAGCGTCCGAGATTACACTGAAGCTTTCTTT. Protein product: CSVRDYTEAFF.

The chain employs TRBV19 and TRBJ1-2; 8 nucleotides line up with TRBD1. The germline V gene encodes CDR1 LNHDA and CDR2 SQIVND (reference sequence). Trimming removed 0 bases from V and 3 bases from J; junction bases left unmatched: 6. The CDR3 consists of 16 residues. For the CDR3, the DNA is TGTGCCAGTAGTATAGAAGGGGGACAGGACTACTATGGCTACACCTTC. It encodes CASSIEGGQDYYGYTF.

The rearrangement joins TRBV9 to TRBJ1-2; unclear D gene. The CDR3 contains 15 residues. CDR1 is SGDLS and CDR2 is YYNGEE in the germline V gene. With 0 bases removed from V and 0 bases from J, the gap between germline ends came to 9 bases. The CDR3, as DNA: TGTGCCAGCAGCGTAGGGGCAGAAACTAACTATGGCTACACCTTC. This sequence encodes CASSVGAETNYGYTF.

The chain uses TRBV5-1 and TRBJ1-1; D is perhaps TRBD1 (5 bases). Trimming shortened V by 4 bases and J by 1 base, and 17 bases separated the two germline ends. Germline lookup yields CDR1 SGHRS and CDR2 YFSETQ. The CDR3 is 16 amino acids. CDR3 sequence reads: CASSPLRTGGNTEAFF. CDR3 nucleotides: TGCGCCAGCAGCCCCCTCAGGACGGGGGGGAACACTGAAGCTTTCTTT.

This chain connects TRBV6-5 to TRBJ1-3, with D possibly matching TRBD1 (6 bases). Germline CDR1 reads MNHEY; CDR2 reads SVGAGI. V was clipped by 9 bases and J by 0 bases, with 12 bases between them. The CDR3 length is 14 residues. CDR3 nucleotides: TGTGCCAGTACACAGGGCCACTCTGGAAACACCATATATTTT. Translating gives CASTQGHSGNTIYF.

The J gene is TRBJ1-5, the V gene TRBV10-2; D may be TRBD1 (5 bases). The CDR3 extends over 16 amino acids. Germline values: CDR1 WSHSY, CDR2 SAAADI. The V and J ends lost 6 bases and 4 bases respectively, with 19 bases between them. The CDR3 bases are TGCGCCAGCAGAGAGGGGATAAGGGAGAAAAATCAGCCCCAGCATTTT. This encodes CASREGIREKNQPQHF.

V gene TRBV14 combines with J gene TRBJ1-1; weak D call: TRBD1 (6 bases). V lost 1 base to trimming and J lost 1 base, with 7 bases between them. Per germline, CDR1 SGHDN and CDR2 FVKESK. There are 14 residues in the CDR3. The CDR3 bases are TGTGCCAGCAGCCAAGCGACAGGGAACACTGAAGCTTTCTTT. This translates into CASSQATGNTEAFF.

The rearrangement links TRBV27 to TRBJ2-7; 9 bases are a match to TRBD2. Germline CDR1 is MNHEY and CDR2 is SMNVEV (reference sequence). This CDR3 spans 17 amino acids. The V and J ends lost 0 bases and 1 base, in that order; junction bases with no gene match: 7. The CDR3 sequence is CASSLSGRRGGSYEQYF. In DNA, the CDR3 is TGTGCCAGCAGTTTATCGGGGCGGCGGGGGGGTTCCTACGAGCAGTACTTC.